Following are 21 T cell receptor beta chains from one sample sequenced in a study of CD8+ T cells in alopecia areata. As the sequencing template, cDNA was produced by extracting RNA and reverse transcribing it. Sequencing was performed with immunoSEQ multiplex PCR; in TCRdb, only in-frame clones are kept and a portion is missing. The sample lists roughly 30,000 clones, around two thirds occurring once. Material: NKG2D-high CD8+ T cells sorted from blood. Receptors were obtained from a human donor with alopecia areata.

The V and J genes are TRBV28 and TRBJ2-4; the D gene is possibly TRBD2 (6 bases). The CDR3 covers 14 residues. The germline V gene encodes CDR1 MDHEN and CDR2 SYDVKM. The ends were cut back, 3 bases at V and 6 bases at J, with 12 bases in the middle. The CDR3 protein is CASSLGVGGNIQYF. The CDR3 DNA follows: TGTGCCAGCAGTTTGGGTGTGGGGGGAAACATTCAGTACTTC.

In its sample, this clone was seen a few times. This chain uses TRBV10-3 with TRBJ2-7, with D perhaps matching TRBD1 (5 bases). V was cut by 2 bases and J by 1 base, with 9 bases left in between. This CDR3 is built from 14 residues. Germline V gene lookup returns CDR1 ENHRY and CDR2 SYGVKD. CDR3 in amino acids: CAISEDSKSYEQYF. CDR3 in DNA: TGTGCCATCAGTGAGGACAGTAAATCCTACGAGCAGTACTTC.

This chain links TRBV29-1 with TRBJ2-5; D is ambiguous. Germline values: CDR1 SQVTM, CDR2 ANQGSEA. CDR3 length: 10 amino acids. V was cut by 6 bases and J by 5 bases, with 7 bases left in between. The CDR3 region has the DNA TGCAGCGTACTCAGGGAGACCCAGTACTTC. Translated: CSVLRETQYF.

This clone is medium-sized. The DNA of the CDR3 is TGTGCCAGCAGTTACGGGACTAGAGGACACCGCGAGCAGTACTTC. Translated, it gives CASSYGTRGHREQYF. The chain links TRBV6-5 to TRBJ2-7; 8 bases are shared with TRBD2. This CDR3 contains 15 residues. Germline CDR1 is MNHEY and CDR2 is SVGAGI. Unmatched junction bases numbered 9, after V lost 2 bases and J lost 6 bases.

This rearrangement joins TRBV7-9 to TRBJ2-7, with 8 positions matching TRBD1. The germline V gene encodes CDR1 SEHNR and CDR2 FQNEAQ (reference sequence). This CDR3 region has 15 residues. The V and J ends lost 5 bases and 4 bases, in that order; junction bases with no gene match: 10. CDR3 bases: TGTGCCAGCAGCCCCCCGGACAGGGTGGGTTACGAGCAGTACTTC. Amino acids: CASSPPDRVGYEQYF.

This clone was counted a single time. CDR3 protein: CASMSEQETQYF. Here the CDR3 DNA reads TGTGCCAGCATGAGCGAGCAAGAGACCCAGTACTTC. This chain uses TRBV2 with TRBJ2-5; D gene ambiguous. The V and J ends lost 7 bases and 2 bases respectively, with 8 bases between them. This CDR3 region has 12 residues. The germline CDR1 and CDR2 sequences are SNHLY and FYNNEI.

A few counts support this clone. This chain uses TRBV7-6 with TRBJ2-5; D gene ambiguous. Trimming stripped 2 bases from V and 5 bases from J, with 15 bases between. Germline CDR1 is SGHVS and CDR2 is FNYEAQ. The CDR3 runs to 15 residues. CDR3 bases: TGTGCCAGCAGCTTATCGACAACTTTGGGGGAGACCCAGTACTTC. It specifies CASSLSTTLGETQYF.

This clone turned up a few times. V is TRBV2 and J is TRBJ1-1; TRBD1 agrees at 7 bases. V dropped 7 bases and J dropped 1; count of bases not matched to a gene: 6. CDR1 SNHLY and CDR2 FYNNEI come from the germline V gene. This CDR3 is built from 14 residues. CDR3 DNA: TGTGCCAGCAATAGACGACAGGGGAACACTGAAGCTTTCTTT. Protein sequence: CASNRRQGNTEAFF.

The rearrangement joins TRBV27 to TRBJ1-2; D possibly corresponds to TRBD1 (5 bases). Germline V gives CDR1 MNHEY, CDR2 SMNVEV (reference sequence). The CDR3 length is 15 residues. Between the trimmed V and J ends, which lost 5 bases and 2 bases, there was a span of 15 bases. The CDR3, as DNA: TGTGCCAGCAGTACCTCAGGGTGGATGAACTATGGCTACACCTTC. It translates to CASSTSGWMNYGYTF.

V gene TRBV16 combines with J gene TRBJ2-7, with TRBD2 matching 7 bases. The V gene's germline CDR1 is KGHSY and CDR2 FQNENV. CDR3 length equals 15 residues. The V gene end was trimmed by 0 bases and the J gene end by 5 bases; junction bases not matched to a gene: 7. In DNA form, the CDR3 reads TGTGCCAGCAGCCAATCTTCGGGGAGGGCGGACGAGCAGTACTTC. Its protein is CASSQSSGRADEQYF.

This clone was counted a single time. The V and J genes are TRBV2 and TRBJ2-7; D is possibly TRBD1 (6 bases). V was trimmed by 6 bases and J by 4 bases, leaving 13 bases between them. Per the germline V gene, CDR1 is SNHLY and CDR2 is FYNNEI. This CDR3 has 13 amino acids. The CDR3 spells CASRPGHGYEQYF. The CDR3 DNA reads TGTGCCAGCAGACCGGGACACGGATACGAGCAGTACTTC.

The chain joins TRBV19 to TRBJ2-7; TRBD1 might be the D (6 bases). CDR3 length equals 14 residues. The V and J ends lost 6 bases and 2 bases respectively, with 14 bases between them. The V gene's germline CDR1 is LNHDA and CDR2 SQIVND (reference sequence). The CDR3 loop reads CASSTGMETYEQYF. DNA for the CDR3: TGTGCCAGTAGCACAGGGATGGAGACCTACGAGCAGTACTTC.

This chain uses TRBV4-1 with TRBJ2-1; TRBD1 matches 7 bases. The junction had 5 bases not matched to a gene; V was cut back by 1 base and J by 2 bases. Per germline, CDR1 MGHRA and CDR2 YSYEKL. The CDR3 covers 16 residues. The CDR3 sequence: CASSQALGQPYNEQFF. In DNA form, the CDR3 reads TGCGCCAGCAGCCAAGCTTTGGGACAGCCCTACAATGAGCAGTTCTTC.

J is TRBJ2-7 and V is TRBV5-6; 11 bases fit TRBD2. The CDR3 has 16 residues. The trim removed 4 bases at V and 4 bases at J, leaving 10 bases unmatched. Germline V gene data show CDR1 as SGHDT and CDR2 as YYEEEE. The CDR3 protein is CASSLSNASGGYEQYF. The DNA for the CDR3 is TGTGCCAGCAGCCTGTCCAATGCTAGCGGGGGGTACGAGCAGTACTTC.

This chain links TRBV2 with TRBJ1-5, with no clear D. CDR1 and CDR2 (germline): SNHLY, FYNNEI. V dropped 4 bases and J dropped 2 bases, with 15 bases sitting between them. This CDR3 is built from 16 residues. CDR3 in DNA: TGTGCCAGCAGTGGACATTGGCCGGAGGGCAATCAGCCCCAGCATTTT. Translating gives CASSGHWPEGNQPQHF.

This rearrangement joins TRBV28 to TRBJ2-4; a possible D gene is TRBD1 (5 bases). Trimming took off 6 bases at V and 0 bases at J, with 12 bases between the two ends. Germline values: CDR1 MDHEN, CDR2 SYDVKM. This CDR3 spans 15 amino acids. In DNA form, the CDR3 reads TGTGCCAGCAGCCAAGACAGACTAGCCAAAAACATTCAGTACTTC. Its protein product is CASSQDRLAKNIQYF.

The rearrangement links TRBV29-1 to TRBJ2-2; D not certain. The CDR3 is 13 residues long. V lost 1 base and J lost 3, with 6 bases in between. Germline CDR1 reads SQVTM; CDR2 reads ANQGSEA. For the CDR3, the DNA is TGCAGCGTTGAAGGGCCATACACCGGGGAGCTGTTTTTT. Protein sequence: CSVEGPYTGELFF.

J is TRBJ2-7 and V is TRBV29-1; TRBD2 matches at 8 bases. Trimming cost V 6 bases and J 7 bases; bases outside gene matches: 11. Germline values: CDR1 SQVTM, CDR2 ANQGSEA. This CDR3 has 13 residues. CDR3 DNA: TGCAGCGTGAGAACTAGCGGAGGTCGTGAGCAGTACTTC. Translation: CSVRTSGGREQYF.

This clone was seen a handful of times. The chain uses TRBV6-5 and TRBJ2-1; 10 bases line up with TRBD1. Germline V lookup: CDR1 MNHEY, CDR2 SVGAGI. The ends lost 5 bases at V and 6 bases at J; junction bases unmatched: 7. The CDR3 runs to 15 residues. CDR3 region: CASSQYRTGGNEQFF. DNA of the CDR3: TGTGCCAGCAGTCAATACAGGACAGGGGGCAATGAGCAGTTCTTC.

This chain uses TRBV7-9 with TRBJ2-7; D ambiguous. The CDR3 consists of 16 residues. Germline CDR1 is SEHNR and CDR2 is FQNEAQ (reference sequence). Trimming removed 2 bases from V and 2 bases from J, with 16 bases in between. The DNA for the CDR3 is TGTGCCAGCAGCTTATACGGTCAAGGTAATGCCTACGAGCAGTACTTC. It translates to CASSLYGQGNAYEQYF.

CDR3 sequence reads: CASSYGTQIYNEQFF. DNA for the CDR3: TGCGCCAGCAGCTACGGGACTCAGATATACAATGAGCAGTTCTTC. The chain uses TRBV5-1 and TRBJ2-1; a weak D match, TRBD2 (6 bases). CDR3 size: 15 residues. Trimming took off 3 bases at V and 4 bases at J, with 14 bases between the two ends. The germline V gene has CDR1 SGHRS and CDR2 YFSETQ. The complete variable domain, with remaining parts taken from reference TRBV5-1 and TRBJ2-1, reads KAGVTQTPRYLIKTRGQQVTLSCSPISGHRSVSWYQQTPGQGLQFLFEYFSETQRNKGNFPGRFSGRQFSNSRSEMNVSTLELGDSALYLCASSYGTQIYNEQFFGPGTRLTVL.